Below are 27 T cell receptor beta chains sequenced from a single sample in a study of blood T cell repertoires in COVID-19 (dated by TCRdb to about 2020). The protocol used for the library was the immunoSEQ multiplex PCR assay. The source is immuneACCESS, and TCRdb retained only in-frame sequences with V and J called. Part of the clones is not carried over; for the studies checked, unresolved V genes explain less than half of this, and the remainder is unexplained. The sample table holds under 500,000 clones, of which around 91% were seen once. The leading ten clones occupy 1% to 1.3% of the sample. The sample was PBMCs or T cells enriched from blood (not recorded which). The source is a man aged 30 to 45 who had recovered from COVID-19.

This chain joins TRBV7-2 and TRBJ2-1, with D possibly matching TRBD2 (6 bases). The CDR3 has 15 amino acids. Germline assignment: CDR1 SGHTA and CDR2 FQGNSA. Trimming removed 8 bases at V and 7 bases at J, with 21 bases between. This CDR3 is CASGAGRSPTNEQFF. The CDR3 bases are TGTGCCAGCGGGGCGGGAAGGAGTCCTACAAATGAGCAGTTCTTC.

On this clone: The junction does not match germline at one end; this may be a read error. This rearrangement joins TRBV28 to TRBJ1-6; no clear D. This CDR3 comprises 15 residues. Per germline, CDR1 MDHEN and CDR2 SYDVKM. Here the CDR3 reads CASSPRGVYYSPLHF. The CDR3 bases are TGTGCCAGCAGTCCCCGAGGAGTCTATTATTCACCCCTCCACTTT.

The chain has TRBV2 and TRBJ1-5; 9 positions agree with TRBD1. CDR1 is SNHLY, CDR2 FYNNEI, per germline. The CDR3 contains 15 residues. The V and J ends lost 7 bases and 5 bases, in that order; junction bases with no gene match: 9. The CDR3 DNA reads TGTGCCAGCAATCCGGGACAGGGACCCCATCAGCCCCAGCATTTT. Translation gives CASNPGQGPHQPQHF.

The chain combines TRBV5-6 with TRBJ2-3; 8 bases are shared with TRBD1. This CDR3 is 16 amino acids long. The ends lost 3 bases at V and 6 bases at J; junction bases unmatched: 12. Germline V gives CDR1 SGHDT, CDR2 YYEEEE. CDR3 sequence (DNA): TGTGCCAGCAGCTGGTCAACAGGGGGACCCAGGGATACGCAGTATTTT. Translation gives CASSWSTGGPRDTQYF.

V is TRBV5-1 and J is TRBJ1-2, with 8 bases aligning to TRBD1. CDR3 length equals 13 residues. Germline V lookup: CDR1 SGHRS, CDR2 YFSETQ. V trimming: 3 bases; J trimming: 6 bases; junction bases outside the gene matches: 4. The chain's CDR3 is CASSSPGGNGYTF. CDR3 sequence (DNA): TGCGCCAGCAGCTCCCCAGGGGGCAATGGCTACACCTTC.

This chain uses TRBV30 with TRBJ2-5; TRBD2 matches 11 bases. CDR1 is GTSNPN and CDR2 is SVGIG in the germline V gene (reference sequence). CDR3 size: 12 residues. DNA of the CDR3: TGTGCTGTAGCGGGAGGGAGGGAGACCCAGTACTTC. Protein sequence: CAVAGGRETQYF.

V gene TRBV24-1 combines with J gene TRBJ2-5, with D perhaps TRBD1 (5 bases). The V end lost 3 bases, the J end lost 1 base, and 11 bases lay between the germline ends. The CDR3 totals 15 residues. From germline, CDR1 is KGHDR and CDR2 SFDVKD. CDR3 nucleotide sequence: TGTGCCACCAGTGATGGGGCAGGGCCCCAAGAGACCCAGTACTTC. As protein: CATSDGAGPQETQYF.

This clone was recorded a few times. V usage is TRBV4-1 and J usage is TRBJ1-5, with D possibly TRBD1 on 5 matching bases. The germline CDR1 and CDR2 sequences are MGHRA and YSYEKL. V was clipped by 0 bases and J by 7 bases, with 16 bases between them. The length of the CDR3 is 16 residues. The CDR3 spells CASSQDQLARAQPQHF. CDR3 bases: TGCGCCAGCAGCCAAGATCAGCTTGCCAGGGCCCAGCCCCAGCATTTT.

CDR3 DNA sequence: TGCGCCAGCAGCGGCTTAGCGGGGAGCTCCTACAATGAGCAGTTCTTC. Translation: CASSGLAGSSYNEQFF. This chain uses TRBV5-1 with TRBJ2-1, with 8 bases aligning to TRBD2. Unmatched junction bases numbered 6, after V lost 4 bases and J lost 0 bases. The CDR3 contains 16 residues. Germline assignment: CDR1 SGHRS and CDR2 YFSETQ.

The rearrangement links TRBV2 to TRBJ2-2; 10 bases match TRBD2. CDR3 length: 14 amino acids. CDR1 is SNHLY, CDR2 FYNNEI, per germline. V dropped 11 bases and J dropped 6; count of bases not matched to a gene: 9. The CDR3 reads CAGVGTSVSGELFF. The CDR3 coding sequence is TGTGCCGGCGTAGGGACTAGCGTCTCCGGGGAGCTGTTTTTT.

This chain connects TRBV19 to TRBJ1-1, with 8 bases fitting TRBD1. Trimming cost V 6 bases and J 10 bases; bases outside gene matches: 10. The CDR3 consists of 13 residues. Germline CDR1 reads LNHDA; CDR2 reads SQIVND (reference sequence). CDR3 coding DNA: TGTGCCAGTAGCCAACCACCACAGGGGGGAGCTTTCTTT. Amino acids: CASSQPPQGGAFF.

Regarding this clone: Other DNA sequences of this sample code for an identical CDR3. The chain recombines TRBV7-2 with TRBJ1-1; tentative D call: TRBD1 (6 bases). The CDR3 length is 14 residues. The germline CDR1 and CDR2 sequences are SGHTA and FQGNSA. Deletions cut 3 bases from V and 2 bases from J, with 10 bases between. CDR3: CASSFGGANTEAFF. The CDR3 coding sequence is TGTGCCAGCAGCTTCGGGGGGGCTAACACTGAAGCTTTCTTT.

The V call is TRBV28, the J call TRBJ2-6; D gene uncertain. V was clipped by 5 bases and J by 2 bases, with 13 bases between them. Germline V gene sequence: CDR1 MDHEN, CDR2 SYDVKM. The CDR3 extends over 16 amino acids. The CDR3 nucleotides read TGTGCCAGCAGTACCCCCTTTAGCACTGGGGCCAACGTCCTGACTTTC. This gives the protein CASSTPFSTGANVLTF.

The chain links TRBV12-3 or TRBV12-4 to TRBJ2-1; no firm D call. The CDR3 spans 11 residues. Deletions cut 7 bases from V and 10 bases from J, with 11 bases between. The CDR3 is CASTYAKEQFF. CDR3 bases: TGTGCCAGCACCTACGCAAAAGAGCAGTTCTTC.

CDR3 amino acids: CAISDRGDSSGNTIYF. DNA for the CDR3: TGTGCCATCAGTGACAGGGGCGACAGCTCTGGAAACACCATATATTTT. The chain recombines TRBV10-3 with TRBJ1-3, with D possibly TRBD1 on 6 matching bases. Per the germline V gene, CDR1 is ENHRY and CDR2 is SYGVKD. V gave up 3 bases and J gave up 0 bases, with 12 bases separating them. The CDR3 extends over 16 amino acids.

V usage is TRBV19 and J usage is TRBJ2-3; D gene uncertain. V shed 9 bases and J shed 2 bases, with 18 bases lying between them. From germline, CDR1 is LNHDA and CDR2 SQIVND (reference sequence). The CDR3 length is 15 residues. CDR3 DNA sequence: TGTGCCAGCGCCCCCACTTCACTCGTCACAGATACGCAGTATTTT. Its protein is CASAPTSLVTDTQYF.

This rearrangement joins TRBV4-1 to TRBJ2-7; D is perhaps TRBD2 (5 bases). The CDR3 loop spans 16 amino acids. CDR1 and CDR2 (germline): MGHRA, YSYEKL. Trimming removed 4 bases at V and 3 bases at J, with 19 bases between. The CDR3 coding sequence is TGCGCCAGCAGCCGAACCCTTGGGTCCGGAGGCTACGAGCAGTACTTC. Translating gives CASSRTLGSGGYEQYF.

The V gene is TRBV5-4, the J gene TRBJ2-5, with D perhaps matching TRBD2 (5 bases). Germline assignment: CDR1 SGHNT and CDR2 YYREEE (reference sequence). There are 15 residues in the CDR3. Trimming cost V 1 base and J 5 bases, with 15 bases left between them. The CDR3 loop is CASSLLSGPQETQYF. CDR3 sequence (DNA): TGTGCCAGCAGCTTGCTAAGCGGTCCACAGGAGACCCAGTACTTC.

V is TRBV5-1 and J is TRBJ1-1; D gene uncertain. The CDR3 contains 14 residues. Germline values: CDR1 SGHRS, CDR2 YFSETQ. V gave up 0 bases and J gave up 5 bases, with 11 bases separating them. CDR3 sequence (DNA): TGCGCCAGCAGCTTGGCTCTGGAGGGTACTGAAGCTTTCTTT. This gives the protein CASSLALEGTEAFF.

Regarding this clone: Within the sample, other DNA sequences also encode this same CDR3. The chain joins TRBV19 to TRBJ1-5; 7 bases fit TRBD1. CDR3 length: 14 residues. V lost 5 bases to trimming and J lost 2 bases; unmatched junction nucleotides: 3. Germline V gene sequence: CDR1 LNHDA, CDR2 SQIVND (reference sequence). CDR3 DNA sequence: TGTGCCAGTAGTGGGCAGGGGGGCAATCAGCCCCAGCATTTT. Its protein is CASSGQGGNQPQHF.

The rearrangement joins TRBV3-1 (or the pseudogene TRBV3-2) to TRBJ1-3; D unclear. There are 13 residues in the CDR3. CDR1 is LGHDT, CDR2 YNNKEL, per germline (reference sequence). V lost 8 bases and J 4 bases, leaving 12 bases between the germline ends. The CDR3 nucleotides read TGTGCCAGCGCAGCGGCGGGGGGAAACACCATATATTTT. Protein product: CASAAAGGNTIYF.

DNA for the CDR3: TGTGCCAGCACCTCCCAGGAGGTAAACACTGAAGCTTTCTTT. This gives the protein CASTSQEVNTEAFF. The chain has TRBV28 and TRBJ1-1; D remains ambiguous. This CDR3 comprises 14 residues. The germline V gene has CDR1 MDHEN and CDR2 SYDVKM. V gave up 7 bases and J gave up 2 bases, with 14 bases separating them. The full variable domain, rest sourced from reference TRBV28 and TRBJ1-1, is DVKVTQSSRYLVKRTGEKVFLECVQDMDHENMFWYRQDPGLGLRLIYFSYDVKMKEKGDIPEGYSVSREKKERFSLILESASTNQTSMYLCASTSQEVNTEAFFGQGTRLTVV.

The chain has TRBV12-5 and TRBJ1-1; D is uncertain. Germline V gene sequence: CDR1 LGHNT, CDR2 FRNRAP. The CDR3 loop spans 17 amino acids. V was trimmed by 0 bases and J by 2 bases, leaving 16 bases between them. The CDR3: CASGLVLNYPLNTEAFF. In nucleotides, the CDR3 is TGTGCTAGTGGTTTGGTACTTAACTACCCACTTAACACTGAAGCTTTCTTT.

The CDR3 DNA is TGTGCCAGCAGCCCAACGGGGGGACAGGGCGGTGGCTACACCTTC. Its protein product is CASSPTGGQGGGYTF. The chain couples TRBV7-3 to TRBJ1-2; 9 positions match TRBD1. The CDR3 loop spans 15 amino acids. In germline, CDR1 is SGHTA, CDR2 FQGTGA. V was pared by 5 bases and J by 7 bases, with 11 bases of the junction left unmatched.

The J gene is TRBJ1-1, the V gene TRBV12-5, with D perhaps TRBD1 (6 bases). Trimming took 1 base from V and 1 from J, leaving 13 bases between them. Per the germline V gene, CDR1 is LGHNT and CDR2 is FRNRAP. This CDR3 comprises 16 residues. The CDR3 bases are TGTGCTAGTGGTTTGGGCCAGGGGTCCGGGAACACTGAAGCTTTCTTT. Protein: CASGLGQGSGNTEAFF. Supplemented by reference TRBV12-5 and TRBJ1-1, the full variable domain reads DARVTQTPRHKVTEMGQEVTMRCQPILGHNTVFWYRQTMMQGLELLAYFRNRAPLDDSGMPKDRFSAEMPDATLATLKIQPSEPRDSAVYFCASGLGQGSGNTEAFFGQGTRLTVV.

The chain links TRBV5-1 to TRBJ1-6; a possible D gene is TRBD1 (6 bases). The CDR3 contains 14 residues. Trimming left V 4 bases short and J 5 bases short, with 10 bases between. Germline CDR1 reads SGHRS; CDR2 reads YFSETQ. CDR3 in DNA: TGCGCCAGCAGCACCGGACAGAATAATTCACCCCTCCACTTT. It encodes CASSTGQNNSPLHF.

Points on this clone: Other DNA sequences in the sample encode the same CDR3. The chain combines TRBV9 with TRBJ1-5, with a tentative D call TRBD1 (5 bases). CDR3 size: 14 residues. Trimming took off 0 bases at V and 1 base at J, with 5 bases between the two ends. From germline, CDR1 is SGDLS and CDR2 YYNGEE. The CDR3 region is CASSVGQSNQPQHF. The CDR3 nucleotides read TGTGCCAGCAGCGTAGGACAGAGCAATCAGCCCCAGCATTTT.